This T cell receptor beta chain was obtained from a study of OX40 agonist ivuxolimab in advanced cancers. General notes on the study: Ivuxolimab, which targeted the costimulatory receptor OX40 (CD134), was an agonistic, fully human IgG2 monoclonal antibody. Partial responses occurred in three dose-escalation patients, of whom one had hepatocellular carcinoma and two had cutaneous melanoma. Intravenous ivuxolimab was administered to patients every 2 weeks at six dose levels: 0.01, 0.1, 0.3, 1.5, 3 and 10 mg/kg. Of the approximately 50 dose-escalation patients, hepatocellular carcinoma was present in roughly 19, melanoma in some 15, renal cell carcinoma in 9 and head and neck cancer in 9. A male proportion of roughly 85% and a mean age of 60 years, ranging from roughly 23 to 90, were recorded for the dose-escalation cohort. The paper describes the monotherapy dose-escalation part (N ≈ 51 patients) of the phase I trial of ivuxolimab. The point of sequencing TCRbeta in the periphery was to test whether ivuxolimab changed TCR sequence diversity and drove clonal T-cell expansion. Prior anti-PD-1, anti-PD-L1 or anti-CTLA-4 therapy was permitted, and checkpoint inhibitors had been received by roughly 40% of dose-escalation patients. Study-level results and caveats: Low levels of normalized T-cell clonal expansion were also seen in some patients who did not respond. The antigen specificity of the peripheral T cells that underwent clonal expansion was not determined. In partial responders in the 0.1-3.0 mg/kg groups, normalized peripheral clonal expansion was found to be among the lowest, especially among CD8+ T cells. At doses of 0.1 to 3.0 mg/kg, clonal expansion of both CD4+ and CD8+ blood T cells was observed from baseline to week 6. After ivuxolimab, CD8+ T cells had more expanded clones than CD4+ T cells on average.

Genomic DNA was isolated from the sorted cells so that the TCRbeta CDR3 region could be sequenced. The immunoSEQ Assay was used for sequencing of TCRbeta CDR3 regions. Sourced from immuneACCESS, this table was stored by TCRdb with only in-frame sequences that have V and J called. A share of the clones is absent; for the studies checked, an unresolved V gene accounts for under half, and the remainder has no known explanation. Present in this sample are 24,000 or so clones, 65% to 85% of which were seen just once. More than 10% of the sample rests with the top ten. Patients with autoimmune disease history or receiving systemic immunosuppression were excluded from the trial. In every dose cohort, peripheral blood was drawn for TCR sequencing at baseline, cycle 4 day 1, and cycle 7 day 1. The samples were taken from a phase I, first-in-human, multicenter, open-label dose-escalation trial of ivuxolimab. Adults with locally advanced or metastatic melanoma, renal cell, hepatocellular, or head and neck squamous cell carcinoma were enrolled in the trial. Before TCR sequencing, CD4+ T cells and CD8+ T cells from peripheral blood were sorted into separate populations.

To note about this clone: The target of this receptor is not known. Within one base of it there is no much larger clone, and no base qualities were kept.

Here V drops 5 bases and J drops 5 bases, and the junction holds 3 bases not matched to any gene. CDR1 and CDR2, looked up from the germline V gene (reference sequence), are SEHNR and FQNEAQ. The CDR3 spans 13 residues, from the cysteine through the phenylalanine. Only the CDR3 DNA is retained, 39 bases long and in frame from the first base. The rearranged segments are TRBV7-9 and TRBJ2-7; TRBD1 fits 10 bases in the junction. The specimen comprised CD4+ or CD8+ T cells sorted from blood, sampled in a trial of the OX40 agonist ivuxolimab. This TCR was recovered from an adult with an advanced solid tumor such as melanoma, head and neck, liver or kidney cancer. The sequenced DNA: TGTGCCAGCAGCCCCGGGACAGGGGACGAGCAGTACTTC. Translated, it gives CASSPGTGDEQYF.